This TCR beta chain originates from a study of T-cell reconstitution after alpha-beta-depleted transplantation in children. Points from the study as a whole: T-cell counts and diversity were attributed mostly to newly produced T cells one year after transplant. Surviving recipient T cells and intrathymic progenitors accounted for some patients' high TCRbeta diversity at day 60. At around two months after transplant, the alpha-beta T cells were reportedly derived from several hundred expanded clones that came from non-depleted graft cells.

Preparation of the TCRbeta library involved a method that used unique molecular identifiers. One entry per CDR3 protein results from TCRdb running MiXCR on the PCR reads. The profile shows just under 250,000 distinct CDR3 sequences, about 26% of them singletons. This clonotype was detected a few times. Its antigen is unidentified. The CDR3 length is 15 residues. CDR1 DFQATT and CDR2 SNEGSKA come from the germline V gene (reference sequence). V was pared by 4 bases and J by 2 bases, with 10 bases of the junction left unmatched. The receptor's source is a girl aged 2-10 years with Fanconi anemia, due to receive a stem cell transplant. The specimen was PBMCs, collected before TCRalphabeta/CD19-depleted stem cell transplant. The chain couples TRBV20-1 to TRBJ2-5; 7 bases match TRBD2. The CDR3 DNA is TGCAGTGCTACCCAACTTAAGCGGGAACAAGAGACCCAGTACTTC. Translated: CSATQLKREQETQYF.